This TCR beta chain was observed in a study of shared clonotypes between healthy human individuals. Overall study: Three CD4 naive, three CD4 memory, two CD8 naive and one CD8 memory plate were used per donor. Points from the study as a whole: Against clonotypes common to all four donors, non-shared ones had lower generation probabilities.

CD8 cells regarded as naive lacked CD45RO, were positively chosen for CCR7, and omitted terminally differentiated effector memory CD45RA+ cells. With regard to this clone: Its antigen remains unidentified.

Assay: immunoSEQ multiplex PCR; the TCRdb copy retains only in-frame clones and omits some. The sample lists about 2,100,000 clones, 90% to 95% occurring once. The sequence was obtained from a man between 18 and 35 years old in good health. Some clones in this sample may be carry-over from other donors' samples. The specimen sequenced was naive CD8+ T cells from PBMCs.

CDR3 residues: CASSTDGHKPNTGELFF. In DNA, the CDR3 is TGTGCCAGCAGTACCGACGGACACAAGCCGAACACCGGGGAGCTGTTTTTT. The chain combines TRBV2 with TRBJ2-2; perhaps TRBD1 as D (5 bases). Trimming took off 5 bases at V and 0 bases at J, with 16 bases between the two ends. The germline gives CDR1 SNHLY, CDR2 FYNNEI. This CDR3 is built from 17 residues.